Below, 2 T cell receptor beta chains from the same sample are listed, as sequenced in a study of blood T cell repertoires in COVID-19. Some clones are missing from TCRdb's copy, which holds only in-frame ones; the method was immunoSEQ multiplex PCR. The repertoire includes around 140,000 clones, around 80% of them detected once, and about 16% sits in the top ten. Sequencing input: peripheral blood. These receptors were collected from a human donor with acute or convalescent COVID-19. The donor label of this sample is uncertain.

The sample holds a few counts of this clone. In DNA form, the CDR3 reads TGTGCCAGCAGTACATTTACAGGGGGCCTTGGCTACACCTTC. It yields the protein CASSTFTGGLGYTF. The chain carries TRBV6-2 or TRBV6-3 and TRBJ1-2; 9 bases match TRBD1. The J segment lost 7 bases and the V segment lost 5 bases, leaving 8 bases of the junction unmatched. Germline V CDR1 and CDR2: MNHEY, SVGEGT. The CDR3 runs to 14 residues.

This clone was seen a single time. V gene TRBV10-3 combines with J gene TRBJ1-1; the D is unclear. In germline, CDR1 is ENHRY, CDR2 SYGVKD. The length of the CDR3 is 15 residues. Deletions cut 3 bases from V and 1 base from J, with 12 bases between. CDR3 residues: CAISDSRGGNTEAFF. The CDR3, as DNA: TGTGCCATCAGTGATAGCCGGGGAGGGAACACTGAAGCTTTCTTT.